The clone carrying this T cell receptor beta chain was seen repeatedly, ten times or more. Its antigen is as yet unknown. RNA transcripts yielded amplified TCR beta CDR3 regions. HTBI primers drove first-round RT-PCR of the TCR CDR3. TCRdb recomputed calls from the multiplex PCR reads with MiXCR, one row per CDR3 protein. The data hold about 640,000 distinct CDR3 sequences, with more than 14% observed a single time. This entry is derived from a study of T cells in Graves' hyperthyroidism and ophthalmopathy. Overall study results and limits: A model of 13 V-J features distinguished ophthalmopathy from stable hyperthyroidism.

In germline, CDR1 is MDHEN, CDR2 SYDVKM. This CDR3 is built from 16 residues. V gave up 3 bases and J gave up 2 bases, with 15 bases separating them. Source material for PBMCs was about 10 ml fresh peripheral blood. This receptor was obtained from a woman aged 45 to 65 with Graves' ophthalmopathy. The sample consisted of blood. The chain is built from TRBV28 and TRBJ2-3, with D uncertain. The CDR3: CASSFRAGPNTDTQYF. CDR3 nucleotides: TGTGCCAGCAGTTTTAGGGCCGGCCCCAACACAGATACGCAGTATTTT. Looking up the rest from reference TRBV28 and TRBJ2-3 gives the full variable domain: DVKVTQSSRYLVKRTGEKVFLECVQDMDHENMFWYRQDPGLGLRLIYFSYDVKMKEKGDIPEGYSVSREKKERFSLILESASTNQTSMYLCASSFRAGPNTDTQYFGPGTRLTVL.